Below are 17 T cell receptor beta chains sequenced from a single sample in a study of blood T cell repertoires in COVID-19. Produced via immunoSEQ multiplex PCR; TCRdb's table is partial and in-frame only. The repertoire has over 400,000 clones, more than 80% of them found once; the top ten carry 1.4%. Sequencing was done on a sample of peripheral blood. The origin of the receptors is a woman aged 25-40 years with active or convalescent COVID-19.

This chain joins TRBV19 and TRBJ2-3, with D maybe TRBD2 (5 bases). This CDR3 comprises 15 residues. V was trimmed by 9 bases and J by 2 bases, leaving 18 bases between them. In germline, CDR1 is LNHDA, CDR2 SQIVND (reference sequence). CDR3 sequence (DNA): TGTGCCAGCTCCGAGCGGCCAACCAACACAGATACGCAGTATTTT. Amino acids: CASSERPTNTDTQYF.

This rearrangement joins TRBV5-1 to TRBJ1-1; perhaps TRBD1 as D (5 bases). Per germline, CDR1 SGHRS and CDR2 YFSETQ. V was trimmed by 4 bases and J by 5 bases, leaving 18 bases between them. This CDR3 contains 15 residues. In nucleotides, the CDR3 is TGCGCCAGCAGCCCCGAGGGGAGGGGCCTGACTGAAGCTTTCTTT. Encoded protein: CASSPEGRGLTEAFF.

The V call is TRBV27, the J call TRBJ2-5; 10 bases are shared with TRBD1. The CDR3 spans 15 residues. After removal of 6 bases from V and 3 bases from J, the junction contained 7 bases not matched to a gene. CDR1 is MNHEY, CDR2 SMNVEV, per germline (reference sequence). Here the CDR3 reads CASRATGGLEETQYF. The CDR3 nucleotides read TGTGCCAGCAGAGCGACAGGGGGCTTGGAAGAGACCCAGTACTTC.

There are a few counts of this clone. The chain combines TRBV29-1 with TRBJ1-2, with D maybe TRBD1 (5 bases). CDR3 size: 15 residues. The ends were cut back, 6 bases at V and 0 bases at J, with 17 bases in the middle. Per germline, CDR1 SQVTM and CDR2 ANQGSEA. CDR3 DNA: TGCAGCGTGCGGCTTCAGGGCGGCACTAACTATGGCTACACCTTC. Translation: CSVRLQGGTNYGYTF.

The chain couples TRBV12-5 to TRBJ1-1; 8 bases match TRBD1. The ends lost 5 bases at V and 0 bases at J; junction bases unmatched: 5. Germline-derived CDR1 and CDR2 are LGHNT and FRNRAP. This CDR3 has 15 residues. CDR3 nucleotide sequence: TGTGCTAGTGGTCCCGACAGGGGTATGAACACTGAAGCTTTCTTT. Translated: CASGPDRGMNTEAFF.

The chain links TRBV4-2 to TRBJ1-1, with TRBD1 as a possible D gene (5 bases). The germline V and J ends were trimmed by 1 base and 4 bases, with 19 bases remaining between them. Germline values: CDR1 LGHNA, CDR2 YNFKEQ. This CDR3 region has 17 residues. The CDR3 is CASSQGQGGIDSTEAFF. CDR3 nucleotides: TGTGCCAGCAGCCAAGGGCAGGGTGGTATCGATTCCACTGAAGCTTTCTTT.

V usage is TRBV11-2 and J usage is TRBJ2-7; TRBD2 agrees at 10 bases. This CDR3 is built from 15 residues. Looked up from germline, CDR1 is SGHAT and CDR2 is FQNNGV. J lost 4 bases, V lost 5 bases, and 8 bases had no gene match. Written as DNA, the CDR3 is TGTGCCAGCAGCATACTAGCGGGGTTTAAATACGAGCAGTACTTC. This codes for CASSILAGFKYEQYF.

The V call is TRBV28, the J call TRBJ1-2; 9 bases align to TRBD1. The ends lost 4 bases at V and 5 bases at J; junction bases unmatched: 5. CDR3 size: 14 residues. In germline, CDR1 is MDHEN, CDR2 SYDVKM. CDR3 loop: CASSSLTGGYGYTF. DNA of the CDR3: TGTGCCAGCAGTTCCCTGACAGGGGGGTATGGCTACACCTTC.

The chain carries TRBV28 and TRBJ1-2; TRBD1 matches at 8 bases. The CDR3 loop spans 14 amino acids. Germline values: CDR1 MDHEN, CDR2 SYDVKM. The junction had 8 bases not matched to a gene; V was cut back by 3 bases and J by 8 bases. CDR3 DNA: TGTGCCAGCAGTTTTTTTCAGGGGGCGCGAGGCTACACCTTC. Translated: CASSFFQGARGYTF.

The rearrangement links TRBV27 to TRBJ1-5; TRBD1 might be the D (5 bases). Germline assignment: CDR1 MNHEY and CDR2 SMNVEV (reference sequence). This CDR3 comprises 15 residues. V gave up 3 bases and J gave up 0 bases, with 9 bases separating them. The CDR3 loop reads CASSFGGNSNQPQHF. The CDR3 nucleotides read TGTGCCAGCAGTTTCGGGGGTAATAGCAATCAGCCCCAGCATTTT.

V usage is TRBV9 and J usage is TRBJ2-1; 9 bases are a match to TRBD2. The CDR3 totals 13 residues. With 5 bases clipped from V and 6 bases from J, the junction kept 3 bases outside the gene matches. CDR1 and CDR2 (germline): SGDLS, YYNGEE. In DNA form, the CDR3 reads TGTGCCAGCAGACATAGCGGGAGCAATGAGCAGTTCTTC. Protein sequence: CASRHSGSNEQFF.

CDR3 coding DNA: TGTGCCAGCAGTTCCCCACCCCAGGGGGACACTGAAGCTTTCTTT. As protein: CASSSPPQGDTEAFF. The chain joins TRBV27 to TRBJ1-1, with TRBD1 matching 7 bases. CDR1 and CDR2 from the germline V gene are MNHEY and SMNVEV (reference sequence). V was clipped by 4 bases and J by 3 bases; unmatched bases: 8. This CDR3 is built from 15 residues.

The chain combines TRBV11-2 with TRBJ1-5; D might be TRBD1 (5 bases). The ends were cut back, 1 base at V and 4 bases at J, with 5 bases in the middle. The CDR3 runs to 13 residues. Germline values: CDR1 SGHAT, CDR2 FQNNGV. The CDR3 sequence is CASSLAGNQPQHF. The CDR3 DNA follows: TGTGCCAGCAGCTTAGCAGGGAATCAGCCCCAGCATTTT. The full variable domain, rest sourced from reference TRBV11-2 and TRBJ1-5, is EAGVAQSPRYKIIEKRQSVAFWCNPISGHATLYWYQQILGQGPKLLIQFQNNGVVDDSQLPKDRFSAERLKGVDSTLKIQPAKLEDSAVYLCASSLAGNQPQHFGDGTRLSIL.

The rearrangement links TRBV7-9 to TRBJ1-1, with TRBD1 as a possible D gene (6 bases). This CDR3 is built from 14 residues. Germline-derived CDR1 and CDR2 are SEHNR and FQNEAQ (reference sequence). V lost 0 bases to trimming and J lost 7 bases, with 12 bases between them. CDR3 in DNA: TGTGCCAGCAGCTTAGCGCTACAGGGCCGTGAAGCTTTCTTT. Protein: CASSLALQGREAFF.

V is TRBV5-1 and J is TRBJ1-4; no clear D. The germline V gene has CDR1 SGHRS and CDR2 YFSETQ. V lost 2 bases to trimming and J lost 5 bases, with 7 bases between them. The length of the CDR3 is 13 residues. The CDR3 bases are TGCGCCAGCAGCTTACCGGGAAATGAAAAACTGTTTTTT. Its translation is CASSLPGNEKLFF. Full variable domain (rest looked up from reference TRBV5-1 and TRBJ1-4): KAGVTQTPRYLIKTRGQQVTLSCSPISGHRSVSWYQQTPGQGLQFLFEYFSETQRNKGNFPGRFSGRQFSNSRSEMNVSTLELGDSALYLCASSLPGNEKLFFGSGTQLSVL.

The chain has TRBV2 and TRBJ1-5; 7 bases are a match to TRBD1. This CDR3 region has 15 residues. From germline, CDR1 is SNHLY and CDR2 FYNNEI. With 4 bases clipped from V and 11 bases from J, the junction kept 14 bases outside the gene matches. This chain's CDR3 is CASSGIGQVERAQHF. For the CDR3, the DNA is TGTGCCAGCAGTGGAATAGGACAGGTCGAGAGGGCCCAGCATTTT.

This chain connects TRBV19 to TRBJ2-5; 7 bases match TRBD2. The V and J ends lost 5 bases and 5 bases, in that order; junction bases with no gene match: 11. The CDR3 contains 15 residues. Looked up from germline, CDR1 is LNHDA and CDR2 is SQIVND (reference sequence). The DNA of the CDR3 is TGTGCCAGTAGTCCCCTCGGTGCGGGGGTGGAGACCCAGTACTTC. This codes for CASSPLGAGVETQYF.